Listed here are 20 T cell receptor beta chains from one sample, sequenced in a study of blood T cell repertoires in COVID-19. Libraries were prepared by immunoSEQ multiplex PCR; TCRdb keeps only in-frame clonotypes and omits some of them. The top ten hold less than 10% of the sample, which has roughly 150,000 clones, 70% to 90% seen once. Sequencing was done on a sample of peripheral blood. Receptors were obtained from a woman aged 60-75 years with COVID-19, enrolled during active disease.

The chain combines TRBV30 with TRBJ1-1; D perhaps matches TRBD1 (5 bases). The CDR3 length is 13 residues. V lost 2 bases to trimming and J lost 5 bases, with 12 bases between them. Germline V gene sequence: CDR1 GTSNPN, CDR2 SVGIG (reference sequence). The CDR3, as DNA: TGTGCCTGGAGTTTTGGGGGGGGGACTGAAGCTTTCTTT. It translates to CAWSFGGGTEAFF.

The chain has TRBV12-3 or TRBV12-4 and TRBJ1-5; D perhaps matches TRBD1 (5 bases). V shed 5 bases and J shed 6 bases, with 11 bases lying between them. The CDR3 covers 13 residues. CDR3 region: CASSQQASQPQHF. CDR3 coding DNA: TGTGCCAGCAGTCAACAGGCGAGTCAGCCCCAGCATTTT.

This chain uses TRBV10-2 with TRBJ2-1; D possibly corresponds to TRBD1 (9 bases). The V end was cut by 8 bases, the J end by 5 bases, with 16 bases between. CDR3 length equals 14 residues. Looked up from germline, CDR1 is WSHSY and CDR2 is SAAADI. CDR3 loop: CASRGGQGNNEQFF. As DNA, the CDR3 is TGCGCCAGCCGGGGGGGACAGGGCAACAATGAGCAGTTCTTC.

This clone was counted a single time. This sequence joins TRBV28 and TRBJ1-4; D gene ambiguous. CDR1 and CDR2 from the germline V gene are MDHEN and SYDVKM. The CDR3 is 14 amino acids. Trimming cost V 11 bases and J 5 bases, with 18 bases left between them. In nucleotides, the CDR3 is TGTGCCTCACTCAGTGGGCAGGTAAATGAAAAACTGTTTTTT. Protein: CASLSGQVNEKLFF.

The chain's CDR3 is CATSVGTPNQPQHF. As DNA, the CDR3 is TGTGCCACCAGCGTCGGGACACCAAATCAGCCCCAGCATTTT. The chain couples TRBV15 to TRBJ1-5; D perhaps matches TRBD1 (6 bases). Germline CDR1 is LNHNV and CDR2 is YYDKDF (reference sequence). This CDR3 has 14 residues. V shed 5 bases and J shed 4 bases, with 12 bases lying between them.

The chain links TRBV6-5 to TRBJ2-2; 10 positions match TRBD1. CDR1 and CDR2 from the germline V gene are MNHEY and SVGAGI. The CDR3 is made up of 15 amino acids. V shed 6 bases and J 5 bases; nucleotides not matched to a gene: 6. The chain's CDR3 is CASRGLDRGTGELFF. The CDR3 DNA sequence: TGTGCCAGCAGAGGTTTGGACAGGGGGACCGGGGAGCTGTTTTTT.

V gene TRBV10-2 combines with J gene TRBJ2-7; D is perhaps TRBD1 (5 bases). The CDR3 is 15 residues long. Trimming pared 3 bases from V and 0 bases from J, leaving 12 bases between. Germline V gene sequence: CDR1 WSHSY, CDR2 SAAADI. The CDR3 DNA sequence: TGCGCCAGCAGTGATCAAACAGGCCTCTCCTACGAGCAGTACGTC. The encoded protein is CASSDQTGLSYEQYV.

This clone was counted a few times. The chain couples TRBV7-8 to TRBJ1-5, with 7 positions matching TRBD1. V shed 4 bases and J 1 base; nucleotides not matched to a gene: 7. The CDR3 spans 16 residues. The V gene's germline CDR1 is SGHVS and CDR2 FQNEAQ. CDR3 amino acids: CASSSRQGMSNQPQHF. CDR3 DNA: TGTGCCAGCAGCTCGCGACAGGGAATGAGCAATCAGCCCCAGCATTTT.

V is TRBV3-1 (or the pseudogene TRBV3-2) and J is TRBJ1-2; possible D gene TRBD1, 6 bases. Trimming left V 2 bases short and J 8 bases short, with 18 bases between. This CDR3 contains 15 residues. Per germline, CDR1 LGHDT and CDR2 YNNKEL (reference sequence). This CDR3 is CASSQLGGQLWGYTF. The CDR3 nucleotides read TGTGCCAGCAGCCAACTCGGGGGGCAGCTCTGGGGCTACACCTTC.

The chain links TRBV10-1 to TRBJ1-3; TRBD1 might be the D (6 bases). The CDR3 sequence is 15 residues long. Germline CDR1 WNHNN, CDR2 SYGVQD (reference sequence). Trimming took off 5 bases at V and 3 bases at J, with 14 bases between the two ends. CDR3 coding DNA: TGCGCCAGCAGTTTTACAGGGTCGAGTGGAAACACCATATATTTT. It encodes CASSFTGSSGNTIYF.

V gene TRBV5-1 combines with J gene TRBJ2-7; maybe TRBD2 (6 bases). Trimming stripped 4 bases from V and 3 bases from J, with 14 bases between. The CDR3 covers 14 residues. Germline V gene data show CDR1 as SGHRS and CDR2 as YFSETQ. The CDR3 coding sequence is TGCGCCAGCAGCCCCGGGAGTGACGACTACGAGCAGTACGTC. Translation gives CASSPGSDDYEQYV.

The CDR3 is CASSKLKGQFTDTQYF. CDR3 bases: TGTGCCAGCAGCAAACTTAAGGGACAATTCACAGATACGCAGTATTTT. This chain joins TRBV21-1 and TRBJ2-3; the table's D gene call, TRBD1, was not cross checked with the DNA. TRBV21-1 is shown as a pseudogene. This CDR3 contains 16 residues.

This clone was picked up one time. The chain joins TRBV19 to TRBJ1-6; no firm D call. CDR1 is LNHDA and CDR2 is SQIVND in the germline V gene (reference sequence). This CDR3 has 15 residues. Between the trimmed V and J ends, which lost 5 bases and 7 bases, there was a span of 15 bases. DNA of the CDR3: TGTGCCAGTAGTCCCGACGGAGGGTACAATTCACCCCTCCACTTT. Protein sequence: CASSPDGGYNSPLHF.

This rearrangement joins TRBV18 to TRBJ1-1, with 10 bases identical to TRBD1. Germline assignment: CDR1 KGHSH and CDR2 LQKENI. The CDR3 runs 11 residues. J gave up 14 bases and V 4 bases, and 4 bases lay outside the gene matches. The chain's CDR3 is CASSLGQGVFF. The CDR3 DNA reads as TGTGCCAGCTCACTCGGACAGGGGGTGTTCTTT.

The rearrangement links TRBV5-6 to TRBJ2-5; 9 bases line up with TRBD2. V was clipped by 1 base and J by 3 bases; unmatched bases: 10. The CDR3 is 17 amino acids. The V gene's germline CDR1 is SGHDT and CDR2 YYEEEE. CDR3 nucleotides: TGTGCCAGCAGCTTGACTAGCGGGCCCCTGGGGAAAGAGACCCAGTACTTC. Amino acid sequence: CASSLTSGPLGKETQYF.

The chain couples TRBV11-1 to TRBJ2-3; TRBD2 agrees at 11 bases. This CDR3 has 16 residues. The germline V gene encodes CDR1 SGHAT and CDR2 FQDESV (reference sequence). The V gene end was trimmed by 6 bases and the J gene end by 7 bases; junction bases not matched to a gene: 12. The DNA for the CDR3 is TGTGCCAGCAGAAAAAAGGGGGGACTAGCGGTAAATACGCAGTATTTT. Amino acid sequence: CASRKKGGLAVNTQYF.

The sample holds one count of this clone. V is TRBV19 and J is TRBJ1-5, with 11 bases fitting TRBD1. The germline gives CDR1 LNHDA, CDR2 SQIVND (reference sequence). CDR3 length equals 17 residues. Unmatched junction bases numbered 10, after V lost 4 bases and J lost 5 bases. CDR3 region: CASSNVRDRGIYQPQHF. As DNA, the CDR3 is TGTGCCAGTAGTAACGTACGGGACAGGGGGATCTATCAGCCCCAGCATTTT.

This clone appeared a single time. The CDR3 DNA sequence: TGTGCCAGCAGTTACCAGGGGGCAAGCACTGAAGCTTTCTTT. This translates into CASSYQGASTEAFF. The rearrangement uses TRBV6-5 and TRBJ1-1, with 8 bases matching TRBD1. The germline V gene has CDR1 MNHEY and CDR2 SVGAGI. The CDR3 covers 14 residues. With 2 bases clipped from V and 4 bases from J, the junction kept 3 bases outside the gene matches.

The chain is built from TRBV7-9 and TRBJ2-5; 10 positions agree with TRBD1. CDR3 length: 16 residues. Germline V CDR1 and CDR2: SEHNR, FQNEAQ (reference sequence). V was clipped by 4 bases and J by 3 bases; unmatched bases: 8. Here the CDR3 reads CASSWVGDRGKETQYF. CDR3 nucleotide sequence: TGTGCCAGCAGCTGGGTGGGGGACAGGGGTAAAGAGACCCAGTACTTC.

The V and J genes are TRBV5-1 and TRBJ1-1; D might be TRBD1 (6 bases). CDR1 and CDR2 (germline): SGHRS, YFSETQ. Trimming shortened V by 7 bases and J by 4 bases, and 41 bases separated the two germline ends. This CDR3 spans 22 amino acids. The CDR3 nucleotides read TGCGCCAGCTCATCCCCTAGCGGCTTCCCAAGGCAAGGGGGGAACTTGGGCACTGAAGCTTTCTTT. Translating gives CASSSPSGFPRQGGNLGTEAFF.